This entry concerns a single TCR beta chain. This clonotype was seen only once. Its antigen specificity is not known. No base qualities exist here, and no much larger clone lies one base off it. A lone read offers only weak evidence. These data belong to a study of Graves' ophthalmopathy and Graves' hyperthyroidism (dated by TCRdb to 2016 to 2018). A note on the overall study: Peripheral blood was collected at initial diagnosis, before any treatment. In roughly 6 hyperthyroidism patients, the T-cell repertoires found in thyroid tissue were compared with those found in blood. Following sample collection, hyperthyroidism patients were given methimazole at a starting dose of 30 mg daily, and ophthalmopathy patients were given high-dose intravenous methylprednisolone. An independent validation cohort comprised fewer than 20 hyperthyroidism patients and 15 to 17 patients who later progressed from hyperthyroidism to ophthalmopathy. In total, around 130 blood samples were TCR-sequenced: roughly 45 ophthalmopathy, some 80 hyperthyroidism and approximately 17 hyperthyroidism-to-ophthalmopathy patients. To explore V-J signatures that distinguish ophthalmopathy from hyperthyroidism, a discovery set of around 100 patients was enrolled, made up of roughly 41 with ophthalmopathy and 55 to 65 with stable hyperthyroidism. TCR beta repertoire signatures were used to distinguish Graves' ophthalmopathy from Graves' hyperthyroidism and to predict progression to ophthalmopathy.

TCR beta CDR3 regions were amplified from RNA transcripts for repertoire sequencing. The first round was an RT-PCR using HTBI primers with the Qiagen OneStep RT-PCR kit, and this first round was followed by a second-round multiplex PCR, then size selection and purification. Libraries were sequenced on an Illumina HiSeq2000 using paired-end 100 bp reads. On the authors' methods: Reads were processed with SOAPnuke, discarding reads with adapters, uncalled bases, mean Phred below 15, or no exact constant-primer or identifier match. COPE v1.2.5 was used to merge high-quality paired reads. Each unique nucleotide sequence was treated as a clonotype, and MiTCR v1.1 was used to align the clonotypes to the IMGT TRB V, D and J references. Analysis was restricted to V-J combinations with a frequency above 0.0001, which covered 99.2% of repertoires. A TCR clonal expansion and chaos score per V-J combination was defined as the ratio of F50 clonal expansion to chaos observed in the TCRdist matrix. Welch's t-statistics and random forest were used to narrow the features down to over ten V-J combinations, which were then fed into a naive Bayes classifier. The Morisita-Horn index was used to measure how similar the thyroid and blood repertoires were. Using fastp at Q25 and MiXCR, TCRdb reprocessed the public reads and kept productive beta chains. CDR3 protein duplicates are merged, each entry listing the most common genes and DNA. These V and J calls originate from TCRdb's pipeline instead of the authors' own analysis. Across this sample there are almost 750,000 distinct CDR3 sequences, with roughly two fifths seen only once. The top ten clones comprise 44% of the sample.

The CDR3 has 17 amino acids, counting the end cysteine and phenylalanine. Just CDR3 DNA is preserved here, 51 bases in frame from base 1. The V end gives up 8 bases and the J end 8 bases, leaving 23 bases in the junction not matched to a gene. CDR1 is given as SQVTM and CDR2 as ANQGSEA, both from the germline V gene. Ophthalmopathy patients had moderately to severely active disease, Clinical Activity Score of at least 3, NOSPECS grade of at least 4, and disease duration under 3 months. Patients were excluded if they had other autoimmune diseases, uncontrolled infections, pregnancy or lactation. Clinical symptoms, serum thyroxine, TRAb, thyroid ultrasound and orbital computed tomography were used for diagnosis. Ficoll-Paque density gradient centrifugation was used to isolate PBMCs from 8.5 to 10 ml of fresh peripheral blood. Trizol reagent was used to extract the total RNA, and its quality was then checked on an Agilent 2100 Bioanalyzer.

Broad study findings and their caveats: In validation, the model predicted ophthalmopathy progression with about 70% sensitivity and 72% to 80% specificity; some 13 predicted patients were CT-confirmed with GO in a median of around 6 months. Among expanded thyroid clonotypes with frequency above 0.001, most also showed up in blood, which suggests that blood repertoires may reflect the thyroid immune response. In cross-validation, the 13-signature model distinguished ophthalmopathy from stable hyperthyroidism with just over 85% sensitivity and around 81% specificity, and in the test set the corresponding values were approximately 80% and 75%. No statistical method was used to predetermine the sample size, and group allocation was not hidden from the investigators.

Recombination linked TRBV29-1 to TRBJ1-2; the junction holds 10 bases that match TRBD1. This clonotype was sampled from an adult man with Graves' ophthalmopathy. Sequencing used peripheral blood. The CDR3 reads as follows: CSSQLWDRGGLGEGYTF. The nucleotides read TGCAGCAGCCAACTTTGGGACAGGGGCGGACTTGGGGAAGGCTACACCTTC. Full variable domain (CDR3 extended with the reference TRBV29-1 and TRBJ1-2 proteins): SAVISQKPSRDICQRGTSLTIQCQVDSQVTMMFWYRQQPGQSLTLIATANQGSEATYESGFVIDKFPISRPNLTFSTLTVSNMSPEDSSIYLCSSQLWDRGGLGEGYTFGSGTRLTVV.